The 13 T cell receptor beta chains below come from one sample, sequenced in a study of breast tumors, draining lymph nodes, adjacent tissues. A single record per CDR3 protein comes from TCRdb applying MiXCR to the multiplex PCR reads. This table holds tens of thousands of distinct CDR3 sequences, roughly 19% found once. Samples came from axillary lymph nodes draining the breast cancer. The sequenced sample consisted of axillary lymph node tissue. Receptors originate from a female donor with breast cancer. Some clones in this sample may be carry-over from other donors' samples.

For this clonotype: A read error is possible here, since a much larger clone lies one base away. The J gene is TRBJ2-3, the V gene TRBV5-1; TRBD2 is a possible D gene (5 bases). The CDR3 spans 14 residues. The ends were cut back, 3 bases at V and 4 bases at J, with 12 bases in the middle. Germline values: CDR1 SGHRS, CDR2 YFSETQ. CDR3 sequence (DNA): TGCGCCAGCAGCTCTGTAGCGAGGGCAGATACGCAGTATTTT. It yields the protein CASSSVARADTQYF. Based on the CDR3 plus reference TRBV5-1 and TRBJ2-3, the full variable domain is KAGVTQTPRYLIKTRGQQVTLSCSPISGHRSVSWYQQTPGQGLQFLFEYFSETQRNKGNFPGRFSGRQFSNSRSEMNVSTLELGDSALYLCASSSVARADTQYFGPGTRLTVL.

This clonotype was observed at least ten times. This chain connects TRBV24-1 to TRBJ2-4, with TRBD1 matching 8 bases. The V and J ends lost 6 bases and 6 bases, in that order; junction bases with no gene match: 6. CDR1 is KGHDR and CDR2 is SFDVKD in the germline V gene. This CDR3 spans 14 amino acids. In DNA form, the CDR3 reads TGTGCCACCAGTTCCCTCACAGGGGGAAACATTCAGTACTTC. Amino acids: CATSSLTGGNIQYF.

This clonotype was counted many times. V is TRBV11-3 and J is TRBJ2-6; D is ambiguous. CDR3 length equals 13 residues. Germline V lookup: CDR1 SGHNT, CDR2 YENEEA. V was clipped by 5 bases and J by 4 bases, with 6 bases between them. CDR3 region: CASSRMGANVLTF. The CDR3 DNA reads as TGTGCCAGCAGCCGTATGGGGGCCAACGTCCTGACTTTC.

The V call is TRBV28, the J call TRBJ1-4, with a tentative D call TRBD1 (5 bases). Trimming removed 6 bases from V and 10 bases from J, with 21 bases in between. The CDR3 is made up of 15 amino acids. Germline values: CDR1 MDHEN, CDR2 SYDVKM. CDR3 nucleotides: TGTGCCAGCAGCTTGGAGGTGGGGCTACGACGAAAACTGTTTTTT. The encoded protein is CASSLEVGLRRKLFF.

The sample holds many counts of this clonotype. The rearrangement uses TRBV20-1 and TRBJ2-1; D not resolved. CDR1 is DFQATT, CDR2 SNEGSKA, per germline (reference sequence). There are 10 residues in the CDR3. The CDR3 region has the DNA TGCGTATATGGGGACAATGAGCAGTTCTTC. It yields the protein CVYGDNEQFF.

This clonotype appeared many times. The V and J genes are TRBV11-3 and TRBJ2-7; a possible D gene is TRBD1 (5 bases). The CDR3 runs 14 residues. Germline V gives CDR1 SGHNT, CDR2 YENEEA. The ends were cut back, 4 bases at V and 2 bases at J, with 12 bases in the middle. The CDR3 region has the DNA TGTGCCAGCAGCTCTTCGACAGTCCCCTACGAGCAGTACTTC. Protein: CASSSSTVPYEQYF.

This clonotype was found many times. The chain has TRBV5-1 and TRBJ2-6; D uncertain. Germline CDR1 is SGHRS and CDR2 is YFSETQ. The CDR3 loop spans 14 amino acids. The germline V and J ends were trimmed by 2 bases and 1 base, with 4 bases remaining between them. The CDR3 is CASSFRSGANVLTF. The DNA of the CDR3 is TGCGCCAGCAGCTTTAGGTCTGGGGCCAACGTCCTGACTTTC.

This clonotype has a count of ten or more. The rearrangement links TRBV20-1 to TRBJ2-1; 7 bases align to TRBD2. Germline CDR1 reads DFQATT; CDR2 reads SNEGSKA (reference sequence). CDR3 length: 15 amino acids. Trimming cost V 1 base and J 9 bases; bases outside gene matches: 12. The CDR3 DNA sequence: TGCAGTGCTAGAGCCCCAAGTGGGGGGGGGGGTGAGCAGTTCTTC. This translates into CSARAPSGGGGEQFF.

This clonotype was counted a few times. This chain uses TRBV7-9 with TRBJ2-4; possibly TRBD2 for D (6 bases). This CDR3 contains 14 residues. V lost 0 bases, J lost 5 bases, and 8 bases lay in between. CDR1 SEHNR and CDR2 FQNEAQ come from the germline V gene (reference sequence). The CDR3 DNA reads as TGTGCCAGCAGCTTAGCGGGAGGCCAAAACATTCAGTACTTC. Translating gives CASSLAGGQNIQYF.

This clonotype occurred many times. The chain couples TRBV19 to TRBJ1-3; 7 bases line up with TRBD1. The J segment lost 1 base and the V segment lost 6 bases, leaving 3 bases of the junction unmatched. CDR1 LNHDA and CDR2 SQIVND come from the germline V gene (reference sequence). The CDR3 length is 14 residues. This CDR3 is CASRPTGSGNTIYF. CDR3 coding DNA: TGTGCCAGTAGACCGACAGGGTCTGGAAACACCATATATTTT. The full variable domain, its missing parts supplied by reference TRBV19 and TRBJ1-3, is DGGITQSPKYLFRKEGQNVTLSCEQNLNHDAMYWYRQDPGQGLRLIYYSQIVNDFQKGDIAEGYSVSREKKESFPLTVTSAQKNPTAFYLCASRPTGSGNTIYFGEGSWLTVV.

This clonotype has a count of ten or more. The CDR3 bases are TGTGCCACCAGTGGAGGGGCCGGACCTGGGGCCAACGTCCTGACTTTC. Protein product: CATSGGAGPGANVLTF. The chain carries TRBV24-1 and TRBJ2-6, with D perhaps matching TRBD1 or TRBD2 (5 bases each). This CDR3 has 16 amino acids. The V gene lost 5 bases and the J gene lost 2 bases, with 12 bases spanning the gap. The germline gives CDR1 KGHDR, CDR2 SFDVKD.

This clonotype appeared many times. The chain links TRBV7-2 to TRBJ2-1; D gene ambiguous. Germline V lookup: CDR1 SGHTA, CDR2 FQGNSA. V shed 7 bases and J shed 4 bases, with 14 bases lying between them. The CDR3 sequence is 14 residues long. CDR3 region: CASTPGPIYNEQFF. In DNA form, the CDR3 reads TGTGCCAGCACTCCGGGCCCTATTTACAATGAGCAGTTCTTC. Full variable domain (missing parts from reference TRBV7-2 and TRBJ2-1): GAGVSQSPSNKVTEKGKDVELRCDPISGHTALYWYRQSLGQGLEFLIYFQGNSAPDKSGLPSDRFSAERTGGSVSTLTIQRTQQEDSAVYLCASTPGPIYNEQFFGPGTRLTVL.

Comment on this clonotype: With a much larger clone just one base away, this may be a read error. The V and J genes are TRBV25-1 and TRBJ2-1, with D possibly called TRBD1 or TRBD2 (7 bases each). V dropped 3 bases and J dropped 7 bases, with 22 bases sitting between them. CDR3 length: 17 residues. Germline V CDR1 and CDR2: MGHDK, SYGVNS. The CDR3 DNA is TGTGCCAGCAGTGACAGGGGGGGTTACGTGTTTGGTAATGAGCAGTTCTTC. Translation: CASSDRGGYVFGNEQFF.